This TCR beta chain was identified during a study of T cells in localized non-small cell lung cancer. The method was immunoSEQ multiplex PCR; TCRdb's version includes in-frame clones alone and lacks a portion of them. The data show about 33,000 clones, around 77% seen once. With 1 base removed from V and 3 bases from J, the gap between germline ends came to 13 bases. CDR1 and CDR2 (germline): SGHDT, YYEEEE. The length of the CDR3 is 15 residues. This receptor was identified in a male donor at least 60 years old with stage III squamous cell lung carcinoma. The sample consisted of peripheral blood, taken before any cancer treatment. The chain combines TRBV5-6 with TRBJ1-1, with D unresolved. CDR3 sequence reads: CASSLSNNYDTEAFF. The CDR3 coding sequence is TGTGCCAGCAGCTTGTCTAACAATTATGACACTGAAGCTTTCTTT.